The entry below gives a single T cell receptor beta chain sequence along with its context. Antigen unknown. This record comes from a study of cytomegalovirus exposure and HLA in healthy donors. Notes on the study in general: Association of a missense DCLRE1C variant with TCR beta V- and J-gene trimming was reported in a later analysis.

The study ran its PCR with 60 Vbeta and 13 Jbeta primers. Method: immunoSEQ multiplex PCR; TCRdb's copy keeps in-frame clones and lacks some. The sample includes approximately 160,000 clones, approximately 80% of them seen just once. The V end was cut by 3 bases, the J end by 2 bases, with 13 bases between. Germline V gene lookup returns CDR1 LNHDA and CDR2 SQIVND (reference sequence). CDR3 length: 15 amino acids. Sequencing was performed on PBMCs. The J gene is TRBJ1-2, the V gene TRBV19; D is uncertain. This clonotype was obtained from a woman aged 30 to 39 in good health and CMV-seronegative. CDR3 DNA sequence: TGTGCCAGTAGTATCATCTTTTCGGGGAACTATGGCTACACCTTC. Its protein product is CASSIIFSGNYGYTF.